These 22 T cell receptor beta chains share one sample of origin, sequenced in a study of blood T cell repertoires in COVID-19 (dated by TCRdb to the early 2020s). The library was made by the immunoSEQ multiplex PCR assay. In its TCRdb copy, this immuneACCESS table keeps in-frame sequences only and misses some clones. Where compared with another copy, unresolved V genes explain less than half of these, and the others have no known cause. This sample comprises about 70,000 clones, 80% of them detected only once. The ten largest make up 15% to 20% of the sample. Sequences were obtained from peripheral blood. The receptors originated from a man aged 70 or older who had recovered from COVID-19.

The J gene is TRBJ2-2, the V gene TRBV10-3; a weak D match, TRBD1 (6 bases). V lost 3 bases and J 0 bases, leaving 17 bases between the germline ends. Per the germline V gene, CDR1 is ENHRY and CDR2 is SYGVKD. The CDR3 totals 18 residues. CDR3 in amino acids: CAISDPGLGTSNTGELFF. Written as DNA, the CDR3 is TGTGCCATCAGTGATCCGGGGTTGGGGACATCGAACACCGGGGAGCTGTTTTTT.

This clone appeared once. The chain uses TRBV4-2 and TRBJ2-4; perhaps TRBD2 as D (5 bases). The CDR3 runs to 15 residues. The V gene's germline CDR1 is LGHNA and CDR2 YNFKEQ. V lost 1 base and J 6 bases, leaving 13 bases between the germline ends. CDR3 DNA sequence: TGTGCCAGCAGCCAAGGAGTTTCCAGCGGAAACATTCAGTACTTC. Its protein product is CASSQGVSSGNIQYF.

V and J are TRBV3-1 (or the pseudogene TRBV3-2) and TRBJ2-7, with D possibly TRBD1 on 6 matching bases. The V end was cut by 6 bases, the J end by 1 base, with 16 bases between. Per germline, CDR1 LGHDT and CDR2 YNNKEL (reference sequence). The CDR3 loop spans 15 amino acids. The CDR3 region is CASRPTTTGSYEQYF. In nucleotides, the CDR3 is TGTGCCAGCAGGCCAACCACTACAGGGTCCTACGAGCAGTACTTC.

The gene calls are TRBV14 and TRBJ1-1; the D is unclear. CDR1 is SGHDN and CDR2 is FVKESK in the germline V gene. Between the trimmed V and J ends, which lost 0 bases and 2 bases, there was a span of 4 bases. The CDR3 consists of 13 residues. The CDR3 sequence: CASSQELNTEAFF. The DNA for the CDR3 is TGTGCCAGCAGCCAAGAGCTAAACACTGAAGCTTTCTTT.

This clone is medium-sized (0.01 to 0.1%) by share. The chain is built from TRBV4-1 and TRBJ1-2, with D possibly being TRBD1 (5 bases). CDR3 length: 19 residues. Germline V gene data show CDR1 as MGHRA and CDR2 as YSYEKL. The V gene lost 0 bases and the J gene lost 5 bases, with 25 bases spanning the gap. The CDR3 DNA follows: TGCGCCAGCAGCCAAGACCCCCCCGGGGGAGCCGTCGGGGCTTATGGCTACACCTTC. The encoded protein is CASSQDPPGGAVGAYGYTF.

The chain recombines TRBV28 with TRBJ1-5; the D is unclear. Germline-derived CDR1 and CDR2 are MDHEN and SYDVKM. V was cut by 3 bases and J by 3 bases, with 18 bases left in between. The CDR3 length is 17 residues. The CDR3 nucleotides are TGTGCCAGCAGTTTCCCCGCATCCTGGCCATACAATCAGCCCCAGCATTTT. It is translated as CASSFPASWPYNQPQHF.

This chain uses TRBV3-1 (or the pseudogene TRBV3-2) with TRBJ2-2; TRBD2 agrees at 10 bases. There are 15 residues in the CDR3. Germline CDR1 and CDR2: LGHDT and YNNKEL (reference sequence). Trimming cost V 5 bases and J 3 bases; bases outside gene matches: 3. The DNA of the CDR3 is TGTGCCAGCAGCAACGGACTAGCGGACACCGGGGAGCTGTTTTTT. Amino acids: CASSNGLADTGELFF.

This clone was counted ten times or more. The J gene is TRBJ1-5, the V gene TRBV19, with unresolved D. The CDR3 totals 14 residues. Germline assignment: CDR1 LNHDA and CDR2 SQIVND (reference sequence). V lost 1 base, J lost 4 bases, and 8 bases lay in between. CDR3 in amino acids: CASSIAQLNQPQHF. CDR3 coding DNA: TGTGCCAGTAGTATAGCACAGTTAAATCAGCCCCAGCATTTT.

V is TRBV13 and J is TRBJ1-2; unclear D gene. Deletions cut 1 base from V and 7 bases from J, with 13 bases between. The CDR3 runs to 14 residues. Germline CDR1 reads PRHDT; CDR2 reads FYEKMQ (reference sequence). CDR3 loop: CASSLAPGFGGYTF. The DNA for the CDR3 is TGTGCCAGCAGCTTAGCTCCGGGTTTCGGTGGCTACACCTTC.

CDR3 protein: CASSTRDSSYEQYF. CDR3 in DNA: TGTGCCAGCAGCACCCGGGACAGTTCCTACGAGCAGTACTTC. The rearrangement links TRBV9 to TRBJ2-7; TRBD1 agrees at 7 bases. Germline V CDR1 and CDR2: SGDLS, YYNGEE. The V and J ends lost 4 bases and 1 base, in that order; junction bases with no gene match: 5. This CDR3 region has 14 residues.

This clone was seen only a few times. The J gene is TRBJ2-7, the V gene TRBV5-6; D may be TRBD2 (5 bases). V was pared by 0 bases and J by 2 bases, with 15 bases between. This CDR3 is built from 16 residues. Germline values: CDR1 SGHDT, CDR2 YYEEEE. The CDR3 reads CASSLGGYGLTYEQYF. The CDR3 DNA reads TGTGCCAGCAGCTTGGGAGGATACGGACTCACCTACGAGCAGTACTTC.

The chain employs TRBV5-1 and TRBJ2-7, with D perhaps TRBD2 (5 bases). The CDR3 runs to 13 residues. V dropped 4 bases and J dropped 6 bases, with 14 bases sitting between them. CDR1 and CDR2 (germline): SGHRS, YFSETQ. DNA of the CDR3: TGCGCCAGCAGCCCGGAAGGGAGCCGCGAGCAGTACTTC. Protein: CASSPEGSREQYF.

The chain combines TRBV6-2 or TRBV6-3 with TRBJ2-7; no clear D gene. CDR3 size: 15 residues. Per the germline V gene, CDR1 is MNHEY and CDR2 is SVGEGT. Deletions cut 0 bases from V and 2 bases from J, with 11 bases between. The CDR3 region is CASSYSPELPYEQYF. The CDR3 bases are TGTGCCAGCAGTTACTCTCCCGAGTTACCCTACGAGCAGTACTTC.

This sequence joins TRBV28 and TRBJ1-5; D is perhaps TRBD1 (6 bases). V was cut by 5 bases and J by 5 bases, with 13 bases left in between. This CDR3 has 14 residues. Looked up from germline, CDR1 is MDHEN and CDR2 is SYDVKM. DNA for the CDR3: TGTGCCAGCAGTGGACAGAGCCTCGATCAGCCCCAGCATTTT. Protein: CASSGQSLDQPQHF.

This clone came up once. CDR3 DNA: TGTGCCAGCAGTTACGACCCACAGGGACCCGGCTACACCTTC. Protein sequence: CASSYDPQGPGYTF. The rearrangement joins TRBV6-5 to TRBJ1-2; TRBD1 is a possible D gene (6 bases). The CDR3 spans 14 residues. V was trimmed by 2 bases and J by 8 bases, leaving 15 bases between them. Germline-derived CDR1 and CDR2 are MNHEY and SVGAGI.

This clone has just a few counts. CDR3 protein: CASSSGQGALNEQFF. CDR3 bases: TGTGCCAGCAGTTCGGGACAGGGGGCTCTCAATGAGCAGTTCTTC. The V call is TRBV27, the J call TRBJ2-1, with TRBD1 matching over 12 bases. Germline V gene lookup returns CDR1 MNHEY and CDR2 SMNVEV (reference sequence). Losses at the gene ends were 4 bases for V and 6 bases for J; bases not matched to a gene: 4. This CDR3 spans 15 amino acids.

The chain joins TRBV7-2 to TRBJ2-1, with 9 bases identical to TRBD2. The CDR3 totals 19 residues. From germline, CDR1 is SGHTA and CDR2 FQGNSA. V lost 2 bases, J lost 6 bases, and 17 bases stayed unmatched. CDR3 coding DNA: TGTGCCAGCAGCTTAAGGGGAGTAGCGGGAGTGGGGGCGGGCAATGAGCAGTTCTTC. Protein: CASSLRGVAGVGAGNEQFF.

The chain carries TRBV6-2 or TRBV6-3 and TRBJ2-7; 10 nucleotides line up with TRBD2. The CDR3 length is 17 residues. CDR1 is MNHEY and CDR2 is SVGEGT in the germline V gene. The trim removed 6 bases at V and 0 bases at J, leaving 11 bases unmatched. The CDR3, as DNA: TGTGCCAGCAGCCCCGTGATAGCGGGAGGCCCCTCCTACGAGCAGTACTTC. It encodes CASSPVIAGGPSYEQYF.

This clone was observed a single time. The chain combines TRBV19 with TRBJ1-5; D is ambiguous. V gave up 5 bases and J gave up 0 bases, with 11 bases separating them. This CDR3 region has 15 residues. Germline CDR1 is LNHDA and CDR2 is SQIVND (reference sequence). The chain's CDR3 is CASSPLADSNQPQHF. Written as DNA, the CDR3 is TGTGCCAGTAGTCCGCTGGCGGATAGCAATCAGCCCCAGCATTTT.

This clone has a count of ten or more. J is TRBJ1-1 and V is TRBV11-2, with D uncertain. This CDR3 spans 14 amino acids. The ends were cut back, 6 bases at V and 1 base at J, with 12 bases in the middle. Germline CDR1 is SGHAT and CDR2 is FQNNGV. The CDR3 loop reads CASRYETPNTEAFF. In nucleotides, the CDR3 is TGTGCCAGCAGGTACGAAACACCGAACACTGAAGCTTTCTTT. Using reference TRBV11-2 and TRBJ1-1 for the parts outside the CDR3, the full variable domain is EAGVAQSPRYKIIEKRQSVAFWCNPISGHATLYWYQQILGQGPKLLIQFQNNGVVDDSQLPKDRFSAERLKGVDSTLKIQPAKLEDSAVYLCASRYETPNTEAFFGQGTRLTVV.

The chain uses TRBV12-3 or TRBV12-4 and TRBJ2-5, with 7 bases that match TRBD1. Losses at the gene ends were 3 bases for V and 9 bases for J; bases not matched to a gene: 7. The CDR3 is 13 amino acids. CDR3 DNA: TGTGCCAGCAGTTTCGGGGACAGTCGGGCCCAGTACTTC. Its translation is CASSFGDSRAQYF.

The chain carries TRBV18 and TRBJ1-1; D might be TRBD1 (6 bases). The germline V gene has CDR1 KGHSH and CDR2 LQKENI. This CDR3 region has 15 residues. The V and J ends lost 3 bases and 1 base respectively, with 12 bases between them. The CDR3 DNA reads TGTGCCAGCTCACCTATACAGGGATGGAACACTGAAGCTTTCTTT. Its translation: CASSPIQGWNTEAFF.